This T cell receptor (beta chain) emerged from a study of cytomegalovirus exposure and HLA in healthy donors. Findings and caveats of the study: Most of the TCR beta V segments (in an earlier analysis) were productive either about 90% or about 30% of the time.

Regarding this clone: The antigen is undetermined.

The primer mix had 60 Vbeta and 13 Jbeta primers. Study processing details: Approximately 87 million unique TCR beta chains, 9 million to 14 million shared, were counted in a later analysis. The data were produced by immunoSEQ multiplex PCR, yet TCRdb's version contains in-frame clones alone and is incomplete. V and J calls and clone size are given by that table; D and trimming were obtained from the DNA. This table holds some 110,000 clones, 60% to 80% found once. Sequenced material: PBMCs. This clonotype was sampled from a man between 60 and 70 years old in good health and CMV-seropositive.

CDR3 sequence (DNA): TGTGCCAGCAGCTTGGGGATGGGGCAAGGCTATGGCTACACCTTC. It translates to CASSLGMGQGYGYTF. The rearrangement links TRBV5-6 to TRBJ1-2, with D possibly being TRBD1 (5 bases). Germline-derived CDR1 and CDR2 are SGHDT and YYEEEE. With 0 bases removed from V and 4 bases from J, the gap between germline ends came to 13 bases. This CDR3 is built from 15 residues.